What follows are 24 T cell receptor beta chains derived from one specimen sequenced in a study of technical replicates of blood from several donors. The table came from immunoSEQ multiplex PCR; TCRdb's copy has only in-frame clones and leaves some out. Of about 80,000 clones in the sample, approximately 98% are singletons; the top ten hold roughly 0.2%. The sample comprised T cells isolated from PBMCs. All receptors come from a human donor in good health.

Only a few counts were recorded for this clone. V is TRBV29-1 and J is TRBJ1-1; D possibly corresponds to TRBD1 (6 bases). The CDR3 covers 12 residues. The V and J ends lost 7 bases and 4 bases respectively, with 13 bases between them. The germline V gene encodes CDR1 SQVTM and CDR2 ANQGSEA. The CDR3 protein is CSGDTGFTEAFF. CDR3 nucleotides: TGCAGCGGGGACACGGGGTTCACTGAAGCTTTCTTT. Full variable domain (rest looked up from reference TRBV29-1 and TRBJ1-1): SAVISQKPSRDICQRGTSLTIQCQVDSQVTMMFWYRQQPGQSLTLIATANQGSEATYESGFVIDKFPISRPNLTFSTLTVSNMSPEDSSIYLCSGDTGFTEAFFGQGTRLTVV.

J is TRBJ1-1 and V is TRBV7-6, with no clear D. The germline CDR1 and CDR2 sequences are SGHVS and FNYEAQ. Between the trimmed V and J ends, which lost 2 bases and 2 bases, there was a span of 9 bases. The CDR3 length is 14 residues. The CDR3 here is CASSLRSGNTEAFF. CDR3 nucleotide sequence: TGTGCCAGCAGCTTACGTTCGGGAAACACTGAAGCTTTCTTT. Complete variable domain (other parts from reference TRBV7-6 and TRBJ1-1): GAGVSQSPRYKVTKRGQDVALRCDPISGHVSLYWYRQALGQGPEFLTYFNYEAQQDKSGLPNDRFSAERPEGSISTLTIQRTEQRDSAMYRCASSLRSGNTEAFFGQGTRLTVV.

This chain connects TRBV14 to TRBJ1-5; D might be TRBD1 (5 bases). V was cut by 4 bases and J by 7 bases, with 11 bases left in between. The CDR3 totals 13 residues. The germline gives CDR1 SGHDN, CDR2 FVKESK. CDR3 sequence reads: CASSLLSGQPQHF. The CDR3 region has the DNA TGTGCCAGCAGCCTTCTATCAGGGCAGCCCCAGCATTTT.

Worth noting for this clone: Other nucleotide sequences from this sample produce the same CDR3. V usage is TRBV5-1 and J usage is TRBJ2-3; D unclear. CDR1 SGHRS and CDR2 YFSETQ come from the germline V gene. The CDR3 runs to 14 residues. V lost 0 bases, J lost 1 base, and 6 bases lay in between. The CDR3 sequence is CASSLGPGTDTQYF. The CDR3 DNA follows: TGCGCCAGCAGCTTGGGTCCGGGCACAGATACGCAGTATTTT.

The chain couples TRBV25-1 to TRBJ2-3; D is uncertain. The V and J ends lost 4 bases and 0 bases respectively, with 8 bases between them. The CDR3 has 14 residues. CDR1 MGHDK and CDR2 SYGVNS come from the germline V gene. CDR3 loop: CASSAYRSTDTQYF. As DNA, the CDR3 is TGTGCCAGCAGTGCCTACAGAAGCACAGATACGCAGTATTTT.

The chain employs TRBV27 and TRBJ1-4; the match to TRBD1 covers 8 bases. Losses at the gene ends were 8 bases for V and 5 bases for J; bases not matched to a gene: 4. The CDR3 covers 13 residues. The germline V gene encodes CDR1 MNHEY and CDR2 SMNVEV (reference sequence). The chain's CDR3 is CASSGQGNEKLFF. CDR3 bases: TGTGCCAGCTCCGGACAGGGCAATGAAAAACTGTTTTTT.

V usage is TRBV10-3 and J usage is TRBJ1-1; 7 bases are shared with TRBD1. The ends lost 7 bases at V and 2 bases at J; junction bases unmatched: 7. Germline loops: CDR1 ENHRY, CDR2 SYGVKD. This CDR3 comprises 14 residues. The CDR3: CAINAGTDNTEAFF. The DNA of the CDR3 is TGTGCCATCAATGCGGGGACAGACAACACTGAAGCTTTCTTT.

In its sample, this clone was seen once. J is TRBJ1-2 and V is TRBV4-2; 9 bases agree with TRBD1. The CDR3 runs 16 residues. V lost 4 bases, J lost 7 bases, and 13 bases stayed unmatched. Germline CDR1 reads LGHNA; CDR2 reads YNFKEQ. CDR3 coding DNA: TGTGCCAGCAGCCCGTTACTACAGGACAGGGGAGGTGGCTACACCTTC. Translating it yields CASSPLLQDRGGGYTF.

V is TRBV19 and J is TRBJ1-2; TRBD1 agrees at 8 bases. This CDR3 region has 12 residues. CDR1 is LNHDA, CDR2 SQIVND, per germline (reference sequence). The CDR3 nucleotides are TGTGCGTGCCAGGACAGGGTCTATGGCTACACCTTC. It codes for CACQDRVYGYTF. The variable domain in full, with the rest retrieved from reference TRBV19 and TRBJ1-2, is DGGITQSPKYLFRKEGQNVTLSCEQNLNHDAMYWYRQDPGQGLRLIYYSQIVNDFQKGDIAEGYSVSREKKESFPLTVTSAQKNPTAFYLCACQDRVYGYTFGSGTRLTVV.

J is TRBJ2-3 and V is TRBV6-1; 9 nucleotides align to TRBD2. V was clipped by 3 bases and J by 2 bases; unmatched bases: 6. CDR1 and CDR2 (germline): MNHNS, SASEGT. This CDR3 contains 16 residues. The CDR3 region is CASSDTSGSYTDTQYF. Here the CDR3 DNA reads TGTGCCAGCAGTGACACTAGCGGGTCCTACACAGATACGCAGTATTTT.

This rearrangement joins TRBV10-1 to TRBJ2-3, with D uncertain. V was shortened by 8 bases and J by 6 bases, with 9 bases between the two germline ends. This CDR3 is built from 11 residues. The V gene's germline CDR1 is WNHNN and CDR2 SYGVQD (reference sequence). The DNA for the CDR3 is TGCGCCAGCCTCTTTGCGGATACGCAGTATTTT. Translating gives CASLFADTQYF.

The CDR3 DNA reads TGTGCCAGCAGCTTAATCTTTTTGGGGCAGACAGGGTACACTGAAGCTTTCTTT. This sequence encodes CASSLIFLGQTGYTEAFF. This chain uses TRBV11-3 with TRBJ1-1; 7 bases map to TRBD1. Germline values: CDR1 SGHNT, CDR2 YENEEA. This CDR3 has 18 amino acids. V gave up 2 bases and J gave up 3 bases; unmatched junction bases: 15.

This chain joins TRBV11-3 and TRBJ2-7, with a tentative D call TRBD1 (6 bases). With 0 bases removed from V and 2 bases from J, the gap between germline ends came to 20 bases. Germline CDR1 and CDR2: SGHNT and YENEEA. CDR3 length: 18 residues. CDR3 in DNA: TGTGCCAGCAGCTTAGATACTCTGCCAGGACAGACCACCTACGAGCAGTACTTC. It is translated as CASSLDTLPGQTTYEQYF.

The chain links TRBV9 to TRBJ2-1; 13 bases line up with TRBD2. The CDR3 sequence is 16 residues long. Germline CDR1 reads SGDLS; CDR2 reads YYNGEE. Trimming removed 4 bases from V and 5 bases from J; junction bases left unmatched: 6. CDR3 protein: CASSPTGTSGNNEQFF. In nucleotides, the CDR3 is TGTGCCAGCAGCCCGACCGGGACTAGCGGGAACAATGAGCAGTTCTTC.

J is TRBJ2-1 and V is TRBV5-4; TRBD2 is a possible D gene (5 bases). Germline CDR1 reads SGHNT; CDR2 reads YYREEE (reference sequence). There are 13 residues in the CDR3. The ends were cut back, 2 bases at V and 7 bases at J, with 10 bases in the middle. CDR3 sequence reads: CASSFTSLNEQFF. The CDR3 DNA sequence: TGTGCCAGCAGCTTTACTAGTTTGAATGAGCAGTTCTTC.

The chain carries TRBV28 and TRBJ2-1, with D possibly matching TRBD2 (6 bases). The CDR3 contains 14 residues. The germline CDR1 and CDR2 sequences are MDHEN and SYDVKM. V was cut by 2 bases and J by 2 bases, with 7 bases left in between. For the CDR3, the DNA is TGTGCCAGCAGTTTACCGGGAGCCTACAATGAGCAGTTCTTC. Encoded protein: CASSLPGAYNEQFF.

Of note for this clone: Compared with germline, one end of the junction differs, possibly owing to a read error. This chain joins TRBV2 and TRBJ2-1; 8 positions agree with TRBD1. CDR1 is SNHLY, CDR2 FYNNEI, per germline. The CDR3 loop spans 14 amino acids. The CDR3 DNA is TGTGCCGGCAGAAGACAGGGGACGTACAATGAGCAGTTCTTC. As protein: CAGRRQGTYNEQFF.

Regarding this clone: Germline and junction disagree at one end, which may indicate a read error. The CDR3 is CASSLGPGGETQYF. The CDR3, as DNA: TGTGCTAGCAGCTTAGGGCCGGGTGGGGAGACCCAGTACTTC. The rearrangement uses TRBV7-7 and TRBJ2-5; D is unresolved. Germline values: CDR1 SSHAT, CDR2 FNYEAQ (reference sequence). This CDR3 contains 14 residues.

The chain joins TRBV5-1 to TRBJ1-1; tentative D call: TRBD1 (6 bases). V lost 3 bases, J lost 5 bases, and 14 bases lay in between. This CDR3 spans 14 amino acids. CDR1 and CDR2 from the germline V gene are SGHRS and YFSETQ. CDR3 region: CASSWGAGGTEAFF. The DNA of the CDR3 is TGCGCCAGCAGCTGGGGGGCGGGGGGAACTGAAGCTTTCTTT.

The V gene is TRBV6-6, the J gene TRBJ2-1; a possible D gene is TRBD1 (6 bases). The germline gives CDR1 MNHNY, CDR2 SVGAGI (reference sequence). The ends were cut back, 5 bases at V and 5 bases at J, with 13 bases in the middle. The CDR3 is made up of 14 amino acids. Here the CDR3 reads CASSISRTDNEQFF. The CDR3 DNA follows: TGTGCCAGCAGTATTTCTCGGACAGACAATGAGCAGTTCTTC.

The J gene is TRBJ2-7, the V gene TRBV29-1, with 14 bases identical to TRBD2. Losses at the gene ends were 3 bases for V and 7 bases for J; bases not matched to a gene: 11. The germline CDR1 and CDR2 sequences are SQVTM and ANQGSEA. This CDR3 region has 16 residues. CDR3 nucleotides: TGCAGCGTTGAGGGACTAGCGGGAGAAGAAGGCAGGGAGCAGTACTTC. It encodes CSVEGLAGEEGREQYF.

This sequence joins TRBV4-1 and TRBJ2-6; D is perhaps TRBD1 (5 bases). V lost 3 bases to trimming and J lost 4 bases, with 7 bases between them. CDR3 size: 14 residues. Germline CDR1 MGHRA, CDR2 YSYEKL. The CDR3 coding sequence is TGCGCCAGCAGCCACAGGGCGGGGGCCAACGTCCTGACTTTC. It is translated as CASSHRAGANVLTF.

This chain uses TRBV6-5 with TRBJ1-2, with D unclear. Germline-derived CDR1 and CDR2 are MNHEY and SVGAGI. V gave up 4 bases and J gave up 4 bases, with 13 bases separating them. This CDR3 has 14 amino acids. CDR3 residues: CASSSGFRFYGYTF. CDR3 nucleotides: TGTGCCAGCAGTTCGGGATTCCGGTTCTATGGCTACACCTTC.

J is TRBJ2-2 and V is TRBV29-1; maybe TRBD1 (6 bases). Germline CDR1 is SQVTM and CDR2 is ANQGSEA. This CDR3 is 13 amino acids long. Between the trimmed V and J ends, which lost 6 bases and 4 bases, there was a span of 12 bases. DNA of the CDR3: TGCAGCGTCACCGGACAGAGCACCGGGGAGCTGTTTTTT. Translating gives CSVTGQSTGELFF.